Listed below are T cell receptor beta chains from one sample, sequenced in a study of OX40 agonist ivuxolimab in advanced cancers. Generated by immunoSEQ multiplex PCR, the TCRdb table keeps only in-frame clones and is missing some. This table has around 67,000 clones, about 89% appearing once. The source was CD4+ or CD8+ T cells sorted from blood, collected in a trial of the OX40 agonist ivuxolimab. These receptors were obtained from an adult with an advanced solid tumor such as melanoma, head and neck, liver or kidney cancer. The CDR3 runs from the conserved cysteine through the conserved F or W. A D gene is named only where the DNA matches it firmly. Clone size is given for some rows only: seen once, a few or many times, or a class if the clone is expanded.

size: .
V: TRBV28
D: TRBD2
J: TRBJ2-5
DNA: TGTGCCAGCAGCCCACAACCGCGGGGGGCAGAGACCCAGTACTTC
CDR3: CASSPQPRGAETQYF

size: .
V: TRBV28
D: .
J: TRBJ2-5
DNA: TGTGCCAGTGGTGGTGGGGGAAGAGAGACCCAGTACTTC
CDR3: CASGGGGRETQYF

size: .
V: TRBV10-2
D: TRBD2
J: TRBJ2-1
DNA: TGCGCCAGCAGAGCTAGCGGGAGTGACGAGCAGTTCTTC
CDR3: CASRASGSDEQFF

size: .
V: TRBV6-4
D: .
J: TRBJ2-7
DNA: TGTGCCAGCAGGGTTCGGGAGCCGTATGAGCAGTACTTC
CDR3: CASRVREPYEQYF

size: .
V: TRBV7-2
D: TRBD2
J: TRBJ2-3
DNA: TGTGCCGGAACTAGCGGCCTGCCCACAGATACGCAGTATTTT
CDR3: CAGTSGLPTDTQYF

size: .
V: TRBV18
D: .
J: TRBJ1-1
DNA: TGTGCCAGCTCACCTGTCGGGGCGGGGGCCCCGGGGACTGAAGCTTTCTTT
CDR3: CASSPVGAGAPGTEAFF

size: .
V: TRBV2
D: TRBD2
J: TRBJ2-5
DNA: TGTGCCAGCAGCGCCTACGGTGGCGGGGGACTAGCGGGGCAAGAGACCCAGTACTTC
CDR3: CASSAYGGGGLAGQETQYF

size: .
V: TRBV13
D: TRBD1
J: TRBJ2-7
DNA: TGTGCCAGCAGCTTACTCCTACAGGGGGGCGAGCAGTACTTC
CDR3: CASSLLLQGGEQYF

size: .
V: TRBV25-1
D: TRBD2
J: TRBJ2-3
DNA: TGTGCCAGCAGTGAAGATAGCGGGGCCACAGATACGCAGTATTTT
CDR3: CASSEDSGATDTQYF

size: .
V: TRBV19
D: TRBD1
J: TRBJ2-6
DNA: TGTGCCAGTACTCCTGGGGCCTCCGGGACAGGGGGGCTCTCTGGGGCCAACGTCCTGACTTTC
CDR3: CASTPGASGTGGLSGANVLTF

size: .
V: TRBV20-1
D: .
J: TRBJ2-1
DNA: TGCAGTGCTAGGGCGGGCGATGAGCAGTTCTTC
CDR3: CSARAGDEQFF

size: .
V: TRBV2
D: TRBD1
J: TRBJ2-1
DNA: TGTGCCAGCAGTGAGTGGGGCAGGGGGCGCAATGAGCAGTTCTTC
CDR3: CASSEWGRGRNEQFF

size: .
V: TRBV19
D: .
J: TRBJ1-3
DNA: TGTGCCAGTATGGACCGTAGCTCTGGAAACACCATATATTTT
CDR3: CASMDRSSGNTIYF

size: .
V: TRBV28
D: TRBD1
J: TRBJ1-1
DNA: TGTGCCAGCAGTCAGACAGGGTCTGAAGCTTTCTTT
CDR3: CASSQTGSEAFF

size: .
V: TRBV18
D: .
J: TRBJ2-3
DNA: TGTGCCAGCTCACGCACAGGCACAGTTGAAGGCACAGATACGCAGTATTTT
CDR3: CASSRTGTVEGTDTQYF

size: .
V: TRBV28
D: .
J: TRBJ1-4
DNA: TGTGCCAGCAGTTTAGGGGGTACGACTAATGAAAAACTGTTTTTT
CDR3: CASSLGGTTNEKLFF

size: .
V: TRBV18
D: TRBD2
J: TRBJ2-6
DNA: TGTGCCAGCTCACCACTCCCCCTAGCGGGCTCTGGGGCCAACGTCCTGACTTTC
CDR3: CASSPLPLAGSGANVLTF

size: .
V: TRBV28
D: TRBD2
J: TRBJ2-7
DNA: TGTGCCAGCAGACTAGCGGGGGGGCCGGTCAGCGAGCAGTACTTC
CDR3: CASRLAGGPVSEQYF

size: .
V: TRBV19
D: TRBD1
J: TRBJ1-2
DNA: TGTGCCAGTAGTACATTCGGGACAGGGGGCTTTGGCTACACCTTC
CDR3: CASSTFGTGGFGYTF

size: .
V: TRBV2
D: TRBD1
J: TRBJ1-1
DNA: TGTGCCAGCAGTGGACAGGGGGCCATGAACACTGAAGCTTTCTTT
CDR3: CASSGQGAMNTEAFF

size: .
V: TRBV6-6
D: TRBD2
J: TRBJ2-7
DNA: TGTGCAGCACGGGGCGGGAGTACCGAGCAGTACTTC
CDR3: CAARGGSTEQYF

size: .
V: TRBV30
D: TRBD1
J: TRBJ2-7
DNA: TGTGCCTGGAGTCGGCTTCGGACAGGGGGGATCGGGCAGTACTTC
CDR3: CAWSRLRTGGIGQYF

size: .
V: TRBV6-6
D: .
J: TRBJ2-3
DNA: TGTGCCAGCAGTCCTCGGACTCAGGCGGATACGCAGTATTTT
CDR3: CASSPRTQADTQYF

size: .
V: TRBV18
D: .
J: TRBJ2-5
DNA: TGTGCCAGCTCACCACTGCGATCCCAAGCTAGGGAGACCCAGTACTTC
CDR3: CASSPLRSQARETQYF

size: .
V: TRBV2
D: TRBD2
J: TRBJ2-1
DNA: TGTGCCAGCAGTGAAGCGAAAGGACTAGCCCTCAATGAGCAGTTCTTC
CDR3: CASSEAKGLALNEQFF

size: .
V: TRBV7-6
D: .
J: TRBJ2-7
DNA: TGTGCCAGCAGCTTAGCGAGATCCGGCGGGGCGTCTGGAGAGCAGTACTTC
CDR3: CASSLARSGGASGEQYF

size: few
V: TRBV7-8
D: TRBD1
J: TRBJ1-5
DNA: TGTGCCAGCAGCTTGAGGGACAGGGGGCAGCCCCAGCATTTT
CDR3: CASSLRDRGQPQHF

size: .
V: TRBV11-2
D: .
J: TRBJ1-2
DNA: TGTGCCAGCAGCCCCCCAGGGGCCCCCTATGGCTACACCTTC
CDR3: CASSPPGAPYGYTF

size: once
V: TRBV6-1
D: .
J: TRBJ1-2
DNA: TGTGCCAGCAAATTTACCCTCCTAGGGGGCTACACCTTC
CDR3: CASKFTLLGGYTF

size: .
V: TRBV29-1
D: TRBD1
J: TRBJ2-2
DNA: TGCAGCGGACTACAGGGGCCTGGGAGGGAGCTGTTTTTT
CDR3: CSGLQGPGRELFF

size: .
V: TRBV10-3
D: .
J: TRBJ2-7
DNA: TGTGCCATCAGTGCCCGGGGGAGGGAGCAGTACTTC
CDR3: CAISARGREQYF

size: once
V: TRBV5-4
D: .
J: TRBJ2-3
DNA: TGTGCCAGCAGCAAGACTAGCACAGATACGCAGTATTTT
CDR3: CASSKTSTDTQYF

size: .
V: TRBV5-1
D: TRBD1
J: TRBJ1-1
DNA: TGCGCCAGCAGACGGACAGGGGGTACCTTGAACACTGAAGCTTTCTTT
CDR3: CASRRTGGTLNTEAFF

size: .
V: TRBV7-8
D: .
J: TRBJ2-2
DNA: TGTGCCAGCAGCCCTGGTCGTGGGACCACCGGGGAGCTGTTTTTT
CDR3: CASSPGRGTTGELFF

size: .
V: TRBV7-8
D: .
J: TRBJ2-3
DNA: TGTGCCAGCAGCTTAGTTGCGCCAGATACGCAGTATTTT
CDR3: CASSLVAPDTQYF

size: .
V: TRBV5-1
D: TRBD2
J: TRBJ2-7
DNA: TGCGCCAGCAGCTTTACTAGCGGGAGCTCCTACGAGCAGTACTTC
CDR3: CASSFTSGSSYEQYF

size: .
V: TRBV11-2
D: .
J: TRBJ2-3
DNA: TGTGCCAGCAGCTTAGTGGTAGGGGCGCCTCGTGGAGATACGCAGTATTTT
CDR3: CASSLVVGAPRGDTQYF

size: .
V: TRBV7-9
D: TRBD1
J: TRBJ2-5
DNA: TGTGCCAGCAGCTACTACAGGGGGGAGACCCAGTACTTC
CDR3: CASSYYRGETQYF

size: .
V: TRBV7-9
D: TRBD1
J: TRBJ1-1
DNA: TGTGCCAGCAGCTTATGGAGGGGGCTTCACACTGAAGCTTTCTTT
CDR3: CASSLWRGLHTEAFF

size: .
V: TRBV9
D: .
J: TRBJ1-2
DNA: TGTGCCAGCAGCGTAGAAGCGAGGGCCAACAACTATGGCTACACCTTC
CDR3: CASSVEARANNYGYTF

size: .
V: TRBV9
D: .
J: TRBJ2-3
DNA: TGTGCCAGCAGCGTAGTAGCGGGCACAGATACGCAGTATTTT
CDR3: CASSVVAGTDTQYF

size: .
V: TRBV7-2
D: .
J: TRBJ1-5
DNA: TGTGCCAGCAGCACACAACCCAATAGCAATCAGCCCCAGCATTTT
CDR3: CASSTQPNSNQPQHF

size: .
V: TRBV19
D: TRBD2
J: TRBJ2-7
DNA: TGTGCCAGTAGTATCACCGGGGGGAGCTCCTACGAGCAGTACTTC
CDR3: CASSITGGSSYEQYF

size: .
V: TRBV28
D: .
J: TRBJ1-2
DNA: TGTGCCAGCATGAGGATGGGCAGGATCGGCTACACCTTC
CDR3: CASMRMGRIGYTF

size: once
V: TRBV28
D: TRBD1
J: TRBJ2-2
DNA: TGTGCCAGCAGTTTATTTACAGGGGGGAACACCGGGGAGCTGTTTTTT
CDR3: CASSLFTGGNTGELFF

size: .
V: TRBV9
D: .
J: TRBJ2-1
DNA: TGTGCCAGCAGCGTAGCTTCCCAGGGGTTCAGTGAGCAGTTCTTC
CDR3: CASSVASQGFSEQFF

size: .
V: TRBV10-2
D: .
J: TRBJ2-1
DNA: TGCGCCAGCAGTGAGTCTGGTGGGGCTAGGCAGTTCTTC
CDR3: CASSESGGARQFF

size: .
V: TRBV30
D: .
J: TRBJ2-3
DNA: TGTGCCTCCACAGGAGTTACGCAGTATTTT
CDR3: CASTGVTQYF

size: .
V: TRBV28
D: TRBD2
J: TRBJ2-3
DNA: TGTGCCAGCAGCCCCCCCGGACTAGCGGGTCGCACAGATACGCAGTATTTT
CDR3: CASSPPGLAGRTDTQYF

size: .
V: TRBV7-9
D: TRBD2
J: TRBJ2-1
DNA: TGTGCCAGCAGCTTAGTGGGACTAGCGGGTTTTGAGCAGTTCTTC
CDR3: CASSLVGLAGFEQFF

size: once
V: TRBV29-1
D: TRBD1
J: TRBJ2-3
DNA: TGCAGCGTTCGGGACAGGGTGACAGATACGCAGTATTTT
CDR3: CSVRDRVTDTQYF

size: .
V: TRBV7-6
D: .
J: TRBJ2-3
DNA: TGTGCCAGCAGCCGCAGTATTGCATACACAGATACGCAGTATTTT
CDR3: CASSRSIAYTDTQYF

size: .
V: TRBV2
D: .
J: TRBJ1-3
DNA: TGTGCCAGCAGTGGGGAGGTGAGCTCTGGAAACACCATATATTTT
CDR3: CASSGEVSSGNTIYF

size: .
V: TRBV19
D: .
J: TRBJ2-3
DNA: TGTGCCAGTAGCCTAACGCGGCAGGATACGCAGTATTTT
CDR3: CASSLTRQDTQYF

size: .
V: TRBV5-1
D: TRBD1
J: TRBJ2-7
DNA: TGCGCCAGCAGCCCCACCCCCGGGACAGGGGGCGAGCAGTACTTC
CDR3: CASSPTPGTGGEQYF

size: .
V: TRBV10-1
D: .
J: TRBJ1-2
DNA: TGCGCCCCCCTCGTCGGGGGGGGCGGCTACACCTTC
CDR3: CAPLVGGGGYTF

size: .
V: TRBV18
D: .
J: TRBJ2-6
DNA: TGTGCCAGCTCACGGATCTCTGGGGCCAACGTCCTGACTTTC
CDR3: CASSRISGANVLTF